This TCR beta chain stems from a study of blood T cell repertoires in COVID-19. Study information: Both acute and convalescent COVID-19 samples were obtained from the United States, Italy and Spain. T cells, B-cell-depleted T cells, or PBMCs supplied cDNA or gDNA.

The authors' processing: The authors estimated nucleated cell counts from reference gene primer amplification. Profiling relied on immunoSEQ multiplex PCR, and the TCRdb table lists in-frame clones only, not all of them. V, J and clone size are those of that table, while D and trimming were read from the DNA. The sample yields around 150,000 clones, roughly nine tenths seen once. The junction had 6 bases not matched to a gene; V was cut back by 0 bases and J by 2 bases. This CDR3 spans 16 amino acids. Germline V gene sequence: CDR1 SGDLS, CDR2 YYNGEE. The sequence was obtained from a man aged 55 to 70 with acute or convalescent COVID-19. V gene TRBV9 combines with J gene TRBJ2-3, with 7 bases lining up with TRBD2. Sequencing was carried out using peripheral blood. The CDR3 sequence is CASSVGGGRVTDTQYF. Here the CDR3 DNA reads TGTGCCAGCAGCGTAGGGGGAGGGAGGGTCACAGATACGCAGTATTTT.